This is a list of T cell receptor beta chains from one sample in a study of cytotoxic CD8 clonotypes in ibrutinib-treated CLL. Sequenced by immunoSEQ multiplex PCR; TCRdb stores in-frame clones only, minus some. The table records about 68,000 clones, 70% to 90% of them present only once. Sequences were derived from PBMCs, sampled at disease progression, from a patient treated with ibrutinib. These receptors all stem from a human donor with chronic lymphocytic leukemia. The CDR3 runs from the conserved cysteine through the conserved F or W. D genes are given only for firm matches.

d_gene	v_gene	j_gene	CDR3aa
NA	TRBV5-1	TRBJ1-3	CASSLGSTDGNTIYF
NA	TRBV5-1	TRBJ1-4	CASSCRTEINEKLFF
NA	TRBV19	TRBJ2-7	CASSIGYEQYF
NA	TRBV7-9	TRBJ2-1	CASSLGNNEQFF
TRBD2	TRBV11-2	TRBJ2-7	CASSLDRTSGYEQYF
NA	TRBV11-2	TRBJ1-3	CASSHRSSGNTIYF
NA	TRBV18	TRBJ1-1	CASSLGLTNTEAFF
NA	TRBV15	TRBJ2-7	CATSSSGSEQYF
NA	TRBV28	TRBJ1-5	CASIGFVLNSNQPQHF
NA	TRBV19	TRBJ1-1	CASELGAPRGTEAFF
NA	TRBV6-5	TRBJ2-2	CASSYSIRAAGELFF
NA	TRBV5-4	TRBJ2-3	CASSLGRTQYF
TRBD1	TRBV7-9	TRBJ1-6	CASSRDRENSPLHF
TRBD1	TRBV30	TRBJ2-7	CAWAWAGQGSEQYF
NA	TRBV6-6	TRBJ1-1	CASRREAPTEAFF
NA	TRBV28	TRBJ2-7	CASTSDITYEQYF
NA	TRBV27	TRBJ1-4	CASGRPALEEKLFF
NA	TRBV5-4	TRBJ1-2	CASSLRGAPYGYTF
TRBD1	TRBV7-8	TRBJ2-3	CASSPGTGPPGTDTQYF
NA	TRBV5-8	TRBJ1-2	CASSLIMAHGYTF
TRBD2	TRBV27	TRBJ2-7	CATKAGGGYEQYF
NA	TRBV29-1	TRBJ1-1	CSVETHTNTEAFF
NA	TRBV5-4	TRBJ2-1	CASSHDSSSYNEQFF
NA	TRBV28	TRBJ1-4	CASTWGLKTNEKLFF
NA	TRBV6-1	TRBJ2-1	CASRERDWYNEQFF
NA	TRBV6-6	TRBJ2-1	CASRLWDEQFF
NA	TRBV7-9	TRBJ1-1	CASSDRGYTEAFF
NA	TRBV25-1	TRBJ1-2	CASRAGANYGYTF
NA	TRBV5-1	TRBJ2-5	CASSFLVLGEGVRPETQYF
TRBD2	TRBV7-3	TRBJ2-1	CASSLKREPPYNEQFF
NA	TRBV7-8	TRBJ2-1	CASSLALVRGKVNEQFF
NA	TRBV10-1	TRBJ1-1	CASSHSTQNTEAFF
TRBD2	TRBV5-4	TRBJ2-7	CASSSAGGTYEQYF
TRBD2	TRBV9	TRBJ2-5	CASSDPAGVETQYF
NA	TRBV4-2	TRBJ1-1	CASSQPQDSPGEAFF
NA	TRBV6-6	TRBJ2-7	CASSSLRKSYEQYF
NA	TRBV29-1	TRBJ2-1	CSVLGMSSYNEQFF
NA	TRBV28	TRBJ2-3	CASSLRYTQYF
NA	TRBV20-1	TRBJ1-2	CSASGTGYTF
NA	TRBV11-2	TRBJ2-2	CASSLVRENTGELFF
NA	TRBV5-6	TRBJ1-5	CASSWSSNQPQHF
NA	TRBV20-1	TRBJ2-5	CSAEAETQYF
NA	TRBV9	TRBJ1-1	CASSVGSGGPGTYSTEAFF
NA	TRBV5-1	TRBJ1-3	CASSLDAGDTIYF
NA	TRBV9	TRBJ2-5	CASSALSPGRGETQYF
NA	TRBV6-5	TRBJ2-7	CASAGAGLPYEQYF
NA	TRBV19	TRBJ1-3	CASSIGSSGNTIYF
NA	TRBV29-1	TRBJ1-3	CSVAPNSGNTIYF
NA	TRBV30	TRBJ2-6	CAWSGPVSGANVLTF
TRBD1	TRBV6-1	TRBJ1-2	CASETGAGYGYTF
NA	TRBV29-1	TRBJ1-1	CSAGLTTEAFF
TRBD1	TRBV30	TRBJ1-2	CAWNPGTGRDGYTF
TRBD1	TRBV18	TRBJ1-4	CASSNRDRDEKLFF
TRBD2	TRBV2	TRBJ2-3	CASTRLAGGLDTQYF
NA	TRBV7-9	TRBJ2-7	CASSARLGGTGTYEQYF
TRBD1	TRBV10-1	TRBJ2-5	CASSLTGEETQYF
NA	TRBV5-1	TRBJ2-7	CASSSRTASYEQYF